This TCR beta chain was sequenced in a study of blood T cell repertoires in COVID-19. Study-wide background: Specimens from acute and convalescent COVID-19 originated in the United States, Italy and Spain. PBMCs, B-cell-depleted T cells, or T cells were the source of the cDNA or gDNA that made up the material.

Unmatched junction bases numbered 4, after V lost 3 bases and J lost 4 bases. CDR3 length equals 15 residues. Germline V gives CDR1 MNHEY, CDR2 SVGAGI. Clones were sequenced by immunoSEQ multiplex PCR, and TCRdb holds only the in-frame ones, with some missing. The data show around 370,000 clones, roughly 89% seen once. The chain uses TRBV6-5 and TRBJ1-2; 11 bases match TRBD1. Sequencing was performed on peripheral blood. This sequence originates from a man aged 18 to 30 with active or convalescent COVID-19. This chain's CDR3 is CASSYGTGGSYGYTF. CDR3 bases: TGTGCCAGCAGTTATGGGACAGGGGGGAGCTATGGCTACACCTTC.